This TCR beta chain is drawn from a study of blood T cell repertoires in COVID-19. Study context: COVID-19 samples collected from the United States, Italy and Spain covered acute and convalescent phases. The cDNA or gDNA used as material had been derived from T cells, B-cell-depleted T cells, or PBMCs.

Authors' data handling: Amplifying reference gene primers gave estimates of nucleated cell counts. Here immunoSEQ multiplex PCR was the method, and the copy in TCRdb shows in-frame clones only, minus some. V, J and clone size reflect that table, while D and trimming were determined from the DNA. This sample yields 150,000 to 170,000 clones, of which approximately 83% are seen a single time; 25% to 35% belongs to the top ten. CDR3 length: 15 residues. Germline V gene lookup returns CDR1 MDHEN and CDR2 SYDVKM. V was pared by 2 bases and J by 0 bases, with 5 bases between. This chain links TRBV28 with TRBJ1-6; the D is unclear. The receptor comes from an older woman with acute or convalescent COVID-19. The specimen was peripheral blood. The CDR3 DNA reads TGTGCCAGCAGTTTAGCGGACTCCTATAATTCACCCCTCCACTTT. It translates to CASSLADSYNSPLHF.